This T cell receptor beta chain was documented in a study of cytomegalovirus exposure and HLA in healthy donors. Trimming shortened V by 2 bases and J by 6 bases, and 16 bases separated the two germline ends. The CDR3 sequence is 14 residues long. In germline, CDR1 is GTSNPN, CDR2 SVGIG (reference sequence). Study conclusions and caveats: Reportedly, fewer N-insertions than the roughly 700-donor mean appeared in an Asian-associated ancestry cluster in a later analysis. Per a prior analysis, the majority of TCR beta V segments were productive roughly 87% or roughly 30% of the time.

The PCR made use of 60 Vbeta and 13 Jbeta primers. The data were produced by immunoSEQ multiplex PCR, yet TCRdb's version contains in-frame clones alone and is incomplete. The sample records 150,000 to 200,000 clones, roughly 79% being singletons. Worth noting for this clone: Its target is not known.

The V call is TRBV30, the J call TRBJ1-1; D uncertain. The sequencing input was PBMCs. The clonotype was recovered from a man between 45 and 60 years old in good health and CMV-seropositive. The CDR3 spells CAWSPTIRISEAFF. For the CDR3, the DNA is TGTGCCTGGAGTCCAACAATCAGGATCTCTGAAGCTTTCTTT.